This TCR beta chain was captured by sequencing in a study of graft-versus-host responses after intestinal transplantation. Overall study: Multivisceral, liver-intestinal, or isolated intestinal transplants were performed in recipients. Study results and limitations: There was an association between peak levels of circulating GvH clones and early post-transplant HvG declines. Some GvH clones appeared in ileal mucosa or blood before recipient bone marrow.

Germline V gives CDR1 KGHSY, CDR2 FQNENV. Unmatched junction bases numbered 5, after V lost 5 bases and J lost 6 bases. The CDR3 has 14 residues. Sequenced by immunoSEQ multiplex PCR; TCRdb stores in-frame clones only, minus some. The sample contains thousands of clones, about 33% of which appear only once. The authors combined roughly 200,000 CFSE-labeled responder cells with roughly 200,000 irradiated, violet-dye-labeled stimulator cells in plates. Proliferating responders of the CD3+CD4+ and CD3+CD8+ phenotypes with low CFSE were sorted after the reaction. The chain is built from TRBV16 and TRBJ1-3; 9 nucleotides line up with TRBD1. Sequencing used alloreactive CD8+ T cells from a mixed lymphocyte reaction culture, obtained before intestinal transplant. The subset is: CFSE-low proliferating T cells sorted from approximately six-day pre-transplant mixed lymphocyte reaction (GvH or HvG direction). The sequence came from a human patient who received an intestinal transplant. The DNA for the CDR3 is TGTGCCAGCAGCGAACAGGGGGCTGAAAACACCATATATTTT. Translating it yields CASSEQGAENTIYF.